This TCR beta chain is from a study of graft-versus-host responses after intestinal transplantation. Study details: All recipients were given anti-thymocyte globulin induction, and tacrolimus and steroids were then administered for 2 to 3 years. Study observations and caveats: Peak levels of circulating GvH clones tracked with early post-transplant HvG declines. Detected in recipient marrow were GvH clones, some of which were first observed in ileum or blood.

Some clones are missing from TCRdb's copy, which holds only in-frame ones; the method was immunoSEQ multiplex PCR. The data hold about 9,200 clones, with almost 95% observed a single time. Germline assignment: CDR1 SGHAT and CDR2 FQNNGV. Deletions cut 6 bases from V and 3 bases from J, with 5 bases between. CDR3 size: 11 residues. A word on this clone: Its antigen is as yet unknown.

The gene calls are TRBV11-2 and TRBJ1-1; D call uncertain. This receptor was obtained from a human patient who received an intestinal transplant, so some T cells may come from the graft donor. Source: PBMCs, taken almost 70 days after transplant. The CDR3 DNA follows: TGTGCCAGCAGGGGAGACACTGAAGCTTTCTTT. Translating gives CASRGDTEAFF. The full variable domain, with the rest looked up from reference TRBV11-2 and TRBJ1-1, is EAGVAQSPRYKIIEKRQSVAFWCNPISGHATLYWYQQILGQGPKLLIQFQNNGVVDDSQLPKDRFSAERLKGVDSTLKIQPAKLEDSAVYLCASRGDTEAFFGQGTRLTVV.